Following are 28 T cell receptor beta chains from one sample sequenced in a study of cytomegalovirus exposure and HLA in healthy donors. Some clones are missing from TCRdb's copy, which holds only in-frame ones; the method was immunoSEQ multiplex PCR. Of about 140,000 clones listed, almost 85% are singletons. Sequenced: PBMCs. These receptor sequences come from a woman younger than 45 in good health and CMV-seronegative.

J is TRBJ2-5 and V is TRBV2; 11 bases are shared with TRBD1. Trimming took 4 bases from V and 5 from J; bases not matched to a gene: 6. The CDR3 totals 15 residues. Germline V gives CDR1 SNHLY, CDR2 FYNNEI. The CDR3 is CASSADRGRVETQYF. CDR3 in DNA: TGTGCCAGCAGTGCGGACAGGGGGCGGGTGGAGACCCAGTACTTC.

This clone was counted only a few times. The chain links TRBV7-2 to TRBJ2-7; 12 bases agree with TRBD2. The CDR3 covers 14 residues. CDR1 is SGHTA and CDR2 is FQGNSA in the germline V gene. Losses at the gene ends were 6 bases for V and 5 bases for J; bases not matched to a gene: 5. The CDR3 sequence: CASRRLAGANEQYF. CDR3 coding DNA: TGTGCCAGCAGACGACTAGCGGGGGCCAACGAGCAGTACTTC.

The J gene is TRBJ2-6, the V gene TRBV11-2; maybe TRBD1 (6 bases). The CDR3 sequence is 15 residues long. Germline loops: CDR1 SGHAT, CDR2 FQNNGV. Deletions cut 1 base from V and 2 bases from J, with 6 bases between. CDR3 residues: CASSLGQAGANVLTF. In nucleotides, the CDR3 is TGTGCCAGCAGCTTAGGACAGGCTGGGGCCAACGTCCTGACTTTC.

The chain links TRBV4-1 to TRBJ1-2, with no clear D. There are 16 residues in the CDR3. V lost 5 bases to trimming and J lost 5 bases, with 21 bases between them. Looked up from germline, CDR1 is MGHRA and CDR2 is YSYEKL. The CDR3: CASSSRSTEGGYGYTF. CDR3 DNA sequence: TGCGCCAGCAGCTCCCGGTCGACGGAGGGCGGTTATGGCTACACCTTC.

This sequence joins TRBV28 and TRBJ1-2; D might be TRBD1 (5 bases). The CDR3 has 14 amino acids. Germline-derived CDR1 and CDR2 are MDHEN and SYDVKM. The V end lost 6 bases, the J end lost 2 bases, and 13 bases lay between the germline ends. The chain's CDR3 is CASSLWRGNYGYTF. In DNA, the CDR3 is TGTGCCAGCAGCCTGTGGCGGGGGAACTATGGCTACACCTTC.

The chain joins TRBV5-1 to TRBJ1-2; TRBD1 matches at 8 bases. With V trimmed by 0 bases and J by 3 bases, 4 bases remained unmatched. Germline CDR1 reads SGHRS; CDR2 reads YFSETQ. The CDR3 is made up of 15 amino acids. The CDR3 sequence: CASSLVGQVYYGYTF. CDR3 coding DNA: TGCGCCAGCAGCTTGGTGGGACAGGTTTACTATGGCTACACCTTC.

The chain's CDR3 is CASDRGSTGRGYTF. The CDR3 nucleotides are TGTGCCAGCGACAGGGGTTCGACAGGGCGGGGCTACACCTTC. J is TRBJ1-2 and V is TRBV5-6, with TRBD1 matching 8 bases. The V gene end was trimmed by 7 bases and the J gene end by 8 bases; junction bases not matched to a gene: 13. The CDR3 is 14 residues long. Germline CDR1 SGHDT, CDR2 YYEEEE.

The CDR3 DNA is TGCGCCAGCAGCCGACGACTGCAACAGGGGTCCTACGAGCAGTACTTC. It is translated as CASSRRLQQGSYEQYF. This chain connects TRBV4-1 to TRBJ2-7; 7 positions match TRBD1. This CDR3 spans 16 amino acids. Germline V gene lookup returns CDR1 MGHRA and CDR2 YSYEKL. V was clipped by 4 bases and J by 1 base; unmatched bases: 10.

The chain combines TRBV5-1 with TRBJ1-6; tentative D call: TRBD1 (5 bases). Germline V gives CDR1 SGHRS, CDR2 YFSETQ. This CDR3 contains 16 residues. The ends were cut back, 3 bases at V and 6 bases at J, with 16 bases in the middle. The CDR3, as DNA: TGCGCCAGCAGCTGGGGCGGGGACCGGACTAATTCACCCCTCCACTTT. It encodes CASSWGGDRTNSPLHF.

J is TRBJ1-1 and V is TRBV5-4; D is unresolved. Trimming pared 0 bases from V and 4 bases from J, leaving 10 bases between. The CDR3 spans 14 residues. From germline, CDR1 is SGHNT and CDR2 YYREEE (reference sequence). CDR3 protein: CASSLGGGSTEAFF. The DNA for the CDR3 is TGTGCCAGCAGCTTGGGAGGCGGGAGCACTGAAGCTTTCTTT. The variable domain in full, completed from reference TRBV5-4 and TRBJ1-1, reads ETGVTQSPTHLIKTRGQQVTLRCSSQSGHNTVSWYQQALGQGPQFIFQYYREEENGRGNFPPRFSGLQFPNYSSELNVNALELDDSALYLCASSLGGGSTEAFFGQGTRLTVV.

This sequence joins TRBV13 and TRBJ2-6; D unresolved. Per the germline V gene, CDR1 is PRHDT and CDR2 is FYEKMQ (reference sequence). The CDR3 loop spans 16 amino acids. The V end was cut by 2 bases, the J end by 0 bases, with 8 bases between. CDR3: CASSLLGSSGANVLTF. In DNA form, the CDR3 reads TGTGCCAGCAGCTTACTAGGTAGCTCTGGGGCCAACGTCCTGACTTTC.

The chain links TRBV2 to TRBJ2-5; possibly TRBD1 for D (6 bases). Germline V gene sequence: CDR1 SNHLY, CDR2 FYNNEI. Between the trimmed V and J ends, which lost 11 bases and 5 bases, there was a span of 27 bases. This CDR3 is 16 amino acids long. CDR3 region: CASKGQARGSGETQYF. The CDR3 DNA sequence: TGTGCCTCAAAGGGCCAAGCGAGGGGGTCGGGGGAGACCCAGTACTTC.

CDR3 in amino acids: CASSSRRGGAGYEQYF. The CDR3 coding sequence is TGTGCCAGCAGCTCGCGGCGCGGGGGGGCAGGGTACGAGCAGTACTTC. This chain connects TRBV5-4 to TRBJ2-7; 9 bases fit TRBD2. The CDR3 extends over 16 amino acids. Germline lookup yields CDR1 SGHNT and CDR2 YYREEE (reference sequence). V shed 3 bases and J 4 bases; nucleotides not matched to a gene: 11.

This clone was detected ten times or more. The chain joins TRBV30 to TRBJ1-1; unclear D gene. The CDR3 length is 11 residues. Trimming left V 2 bases short and J 4 bases short, with 5 bases between. Germline V gives CDR1 GTSNPN, CDR2 SVGIG (reference sequence). The CDR3 loop reads CAWSSFTEAFF. CDR3 nucleotide sequence: TGTGCCTGGAGTTCTTTCACTGAAGCTTTCTTT.

This rearrangement joins TRBV9 to TRBJ1-1; possible D gene TRBD1, 5 bases. V lost 3 bases and J 2 bases, leaving 11 bases between the germline ends. The CDR3 has 14 residues. Germline CDR1 is SGDLS and CDR2 is YYNGEE. CDR3 in amino acids: CASSARDRNTEAFF. DNA for the CDR3: TGTGCCAGCAGCGCGCGAGACAGAAACACTGAAGCTTTCTTT.

The V and J genes are TRBV6-6 and TRBJ1-2, with 10 nucleotides matching TRBD1. The CDR3 consists of 14 residues. Germline CDR1 and CDR2: MNHNY and SVGAGI (reference sequence). J gave up 7 bases and V 11 bases, and 13 bases lay outside the gene matches. CDR3 in amino acids: CAGSPGQGFSGYTF. DNA for the CDR3: TGTGCCGGATCTCCGGGACAGGGGTTTTCTGGCTACACCTTC.

For the CDR3, the DNA is TGTGCCAGCAGTCCCGGCGACAGGGAGGTTGGCTACACCTTC. This codes for CASSPGDREVGYTF. The chain has TRBV6-1 and TRBJ1-2; 7 bases map to TRBD1. The V and J ends lost 5 bases and 7 bases, in that order; junction bases with no gene match: 10. The CDR3 runs 14 residues. The germline V gene has CDR1 MNHNS and CDR2 SASEGT.

V is TRBV11-1 and J is TRBJ1-5, with D perhaps TRBD1 (6 bases). This CDR3 region has 14 residues. V lost 1 base to trimming and J lost 7 bases, with 11 bases between them. Germline V lookup: CDR1 SGHAT, CDR2 FQDESV (reference sequence). This CDR3 is CASSLGQDLQPQHF. In nucleotides, the CDR3 is TGTGCCAGCAGCTTAGGACAGGATCTACAGCCCCAGCATTTT.

V is TRBV5-1 and J is TRBJ2-3, with a weak D call TRBD2 (6 bases). This CDR3 is built from 17 residues. Germline V gene sequence: CDR1 SGHRS, CDR2 YFSETQ. Trimming left V 0 bases short and J 3 bases short, with 17 bases between. In DNA form, the CDR3 reads TGCGCCAGCAGCTTGGCCGGGAACACGGGAGCTACAGATACGCAGTATTTT. Translated: CASSLAGNTGATDTQYF.

V and J are TRBV6-5 and TRBJ1-1; a weak D match, TRBD1 (6 bases). The CDR3 contains 14 residues. The germline V and J ends were trimmed by 2 bases and 5 bases, with 12 bases remaining between them. Germline V gene sequence: CDR1 MNHEY, CDR2 SVGAGI. CDR3 sequence (DNA): TGTGCCAGCAGTTACCAGGGGTTAGTTACTGAAGCTTTCTTT. Protein sequence: CASSYQGLVTEAFF.

Points on this clone: Other DNA sequences in the same sample also yield this CDR3. The chain joins TRBV18 to TRBJ1-1, with a tentative D call TRBD1 (5 bases). The CDR3 is made up of 13 amino acids. Trimming removed 5 bases from V and 1 base from J, with 8 bases in between. In germline, CDR1 is KGHSH, CDR2 LQKENI. The CDR3 reads CASSTDRNTEAFF. CDR3 bases: TGTGCCAGCTCAACAGACAGGAACACTGAAGCTTTCTTT. Variable domain in full (rest from reference TRBV18 and TRBJ1-1): NAGVMQNPRHLVRRRGQEARLRCSPMKGHSHVYWYRQLPEEGLKFMVYLQKENIIDESGMPKERFSAEFPKEGPSILRIQQVVRGDSAAYFCASSTDRNTEAFFGQGTRLTVV.

The rearrangement uses TRBV10-2 and TRBJ1-4, with D possibly being TRBD1 (5 bases). Germline CDR1 is WSHSY and CDR2 is SAAADI. The CDR3 sequence is 17 residues long. The germline V and J ends were trimmed by 3 bases and 4 bases, with 18 bases remaining between them. The CDR3 DNA sequence: TGCGCCAGCAGTGACATCGCAACAGGATCGTATAATGAAAAACTGTTTTTT. Translating it yields CASSDIATGSYNEKLFF.

The chain is built from TRBV4-1 and TRBJ2-3; TRBD1 might be the D (6 bases). The germline V and J ends were trimmed by 5 bases and 2 bases, with 14 bases remaining between them. The CDR3 is 15 residues long. Looked up from germline, CDR1 is MGHRA and CDR2 is YSYEKL. Here the CDR3 DNA reads TGCGCCAGCAGCTCCGGGACAACCAACACAGATACGCAGTATTTT. Translating gives CASSSGTTNTDTQYF.

This clone has a single count. The V gene is TRBV28, the J gene TRBJ2-7; D not certain. The CDR3 consists of 12 residues. Germline CDR1 MDHEN, CDR2 SYDVKM. Trimming shortened V by 3 bases and J by 4 bases, and 7 bases separated the two germline ends. CDR3 in DNA: TGTGCCAGCAGTTTTCGGTATTACGAGCAGTACTTC. It translates to CASSFRYYEQYF.

This chain joins TRBV7-2 and TRBJ2-3; maybe TRBD1 (6 bases). Deletions cut 8 bases from V and 4 bases from J, with 16 bases between. This CDR3 is built from 14 residues. Germline loops: CDR1 SGHTA, CDR2 FQGNSA. CDR3 DNA: TGTGCCAGCGGCAACAGGGAATTTTCAGATACGCAGTATTTT. Translation gives CASGNREFSDTQYF.

The chain is built from TRBV6-1 and TRBJ2-7; 8 nucleotides align to TRBD2. CDR3 length: 13 amino acids. V lost 10 bases to trimming and J lost 4 bases; unmatched junction nucleotides: 9. Per the germline V gene, CDR1 is MNHNS and CDR2 is SASEGT. The CDR3 is CATRAGARYEQYF. The CDR3 DNA reads as TGTGCCACTCGAGCGGGGGCTCGATACGAGCAGTACTTC.

The chain recombines TRBV12-5 with TRBJ1-2, with 9 bases matching TRBD1. CDR1 and CDR2 from the germline V gene are LGHNT and FRNRAP. This CDR3 is built from 14 residues. Losses at the gene ends were 1 base for V and 8 bases for J; bases not matched to a gene: 5. CDR3 DNA sequence: TGTGCTAGTGGTTTGGACAGGGGGCTTGGGGGCTACACCTTC. Residues: CASGLDRGLGGYTF.

V gene TRBV29-1 combines with J gene TRBJ2-3, with a weak D call TRBD1 (6 bases). Germline values: CDR1 SQVTM, CDR2 ANQGSEA. Trimming pared 3 bases from V and 4 bases from J, leaving 14 bases between. The CDR3 contains 14 residues. In DNA form, the CDR3 reads TGCAGCGTTGATAAAACAGGGCGATCAGATACGCAGTATTTT. Its translation is CSVDKTGRSDTQYF.